The 14 T cell receptor beta chains given below trace back to one sample, sequenced in a study of blood T cell repertoires in COVID-19. TCRdb's copy holds only in-frame clones and misses some; the assay was immunoSEQ multiplex PCR. The sample yields a few hundred thousand clones, approximately 80% seen once. Input material: peripheral blood. The receptors come from a woman aged 40 to 55 who had recovered from COVID-19.

V is TRBV19 and J is TRBJ2-7, with D perhaps TRBD2 (5 bases). The CDR3 contains 13 residues. Germline CDR1 reads LNHDA; CDR2 reads SQIVND (reference sequence). With 2 bases removed from V and 2 bases from J, the gap between germline ends came to 7 bases. The CDR3 nucleotides are TGTGCCAGTAGTATAAGAGGGACCTACGAGCAGTACTTC. This gives the protein CASSIRGTYEQYF.

This chain uses TRBV11-3 with TRBJ1-4; D gene unclear. Trimming cost V 3 bases and J 10 bases, with 9 bases left between them. Germline CDR1 and CDR2: SGHNT and YENEEA. The CDR3 loop spans 12 amino acids. CDR3 loop: CASSLNAGKLFF. The CDR3 nucleotides are TGTGCCAGCAGCTTGAACGCGGGAAAACTGTTTTTT.

V is TRBV15 and J is TRBJ1-5; a possible D gene is TRBD1 (5 bases). CDR1 is LNHNV and CDR2 is YYDKDF in the germline V gene (reference sequence). The CDR3 is made up of 16 amino acids. The V and J ends lost 1 base and 4 bases respectively, with 14 bases between them. The chain's CDR3 is CATSRVRQGGNQPQHF. As DNA, the CDR3 is TGTGCCACCAGCAGAGTTAGGCAGGGCGGAAATCAGCCCCAGCATTTT.

V gene TRBV5-6 combines with J gene TRBJ1-2; possible D gene TRBD1, 6 bases. Trimming removed 3 bases from V and 4 bases from J, with 13 bases in between. Per germline, CDR1 SGHDT and CDR2 YYEEEE. The CDR3 totals 14 residues. CDR3: CASSSGTPLYGYTF. The CDR3 nucleotides are TGTGCCAGCAGCTCCGGGACACCACTCTATGGCTACACCTTC.

The rearrangement joins TRBV30 to TRBJ1-1; possibly TRBD1 for D (5 bases). CDR3 length: 18 amino acids. The ends were cut back, 4 bases at V and 2 bases at J, with 26 bases in the middle. CDR1 is GTSNPN, CDR2 SVGIG, per germline (reference sequence). The CDR3 nucleotides are TGTGCCTGGATACGTAAAAAGATCGGCAGGGCCTTTAACACTGAAGCTTTCTTT. This translates into CAWIRKKIGRAFNTEAFF.

This clone was observed once. V usage is TRBV19 and J usage is TRBJ1-5; no firm D call. Germline CDR1 LNHDA, CDR2 SQIVND (reference sequence). The CDR3 covers 14 residues. The germline V and J ends were trimmed by 2 bases and 2 bases, with 7 bases remaining between them. CDR3 coding DNA: TGTGCCAGTAGTATACCACTTCGCAATCAGCCCCAGCATTTT. Its protein product is CASSIPLRNQPQHF.

This chain joins TRBV4-3 and TRBJ2-2; tentatively, D is TRBD1 (6 bases). The V end lost 4 bases, the J end lost 5 bases, and 14 bases lay between the germline ends. Germline V lookup: CDR1 LGHNA, CDR2 YSLEER. This CDR3 contains 15 residues. The CDR3 sequence is CASSRRQVVTGELFF. The CDR3 DNA reads TGCGCCAGCAGCCGCCGACAGGTGGTTACCGGGGAGCTGTTTTTT.

About this clone: The junction and the germline gene differ at one end; a read error may be behind it. The J gene is TRBJ1-2, the V gene TRBV27; 9 bases align to TRBD1. This CDR3 region has 15 residues. Germline CDR1 reads MNHEY; CDR2 reads SMNVEV (reference sequence). CDR3 nucleotides: TGTGCCAGCAGTTTATCGGTACAGGGGGCAGAGGGTAGGCACTTC. It translates to CASSLSVQGAEGRHF.

The chain recombines TRBV7-9 with TRBJ2-1; 8 bases are shared with TRBD1. The CDR3 extends over 17 amino acids. Germline V gene lookup returns CDR1 SEHNR and CDR2 FQNEAQ (reference sequence). With V trimmed by 4 bases and J by 9 bases, 17 bases remained unmatched. The CDR3 sequence is CASSSGDRLLTSSEQFF. The CDR3 DNA follows: TGTGCCAGCAGCTCCGGGGACAGGCTCCTCACAAGTAGTGAGCAGTTCTTC.

This clone was picked up one time. The chain links TRBV4-3 to TRBJ2-5; 9 bases are a match to TRBD2. The germline V gene has CDR1 LGHNA and CDR2 YSLEER. The V and J ends lost 0 bases and 5 bases, in that order; junction bases with no gene match: 10. This CDR3 is built from 17 residues. The chain's CDR3 is CASSQDLAGGPRETQYF. The CDR3 DNA is TGCGCCAGCAGCCAAGATCTGGCGGGGGGGCCGAGGGAGACCCAGTACTTC.

The genes are TRBV7-9 and TRBJ2-7, with D hard to call. CDR3 length equals 14 residues. Germline CDR1 is SEHNR and CDR2 is FQNEAQ (reference sequence). V lost 0 bases and J lost 4, with 10 bases in between. As DNA, the CDR3 is TGTGCCAGCAGCTTAGCCCTTTTGGCTTACGAGCAGTACTTC. Amino acids: CASSLALLAYEQYF.

The genes are TRBV4-3 and TRBJ1-4, with no clear D. CDR3 length equals 13 residues. V gave up 4 bases and J gave up 5 bases, with 8 bases separating them. The germline V gene has CDR1 LGHNA and CDR2 YSLEER. The CDR3: CASSLIGNEKLFF. The CDR3 nucleotides are TGCGCCAGCAGCCTTATCGGGAATGAAAAACTGTTTTTT.

V gene TRBV7-2 combines with J gene TRBJ2-7; perhaps TRBD2 as D (6 bases). Germline values: CDR1 SGHTA, CDR2 FQGNSA. Trimming removed 4 bases from V and 1 base from J, with 11 bases in between. The CDR3 loop spans 14 amino acids. CDR3 in amino acids: CASSYPGGSYEQYF. For the CDR3, the DNA is TGTGCCAGCAGCTACCCTGGGGGGTCCTACGAGCAGTACTTC.

The chain recombines TRBV4-1 with TRBJ1-6; 11 bases are a match to TRBD1. V was clipped by 3 bases and J by 0 bases; unmatched bases: 10. CDR3 length: 20 amino acids. From germline, CDR1 is MGHRA and CDR2 YSYEKL. CDR3 loop: CASSHDPGQGVTSYNSPLHF. The CDR3, as DNA: TGCGCCAGCAGCCACGACCCGGGACAGGGGGTGACCTCCTATAATTCACCCCTCCACTTT.